The rows below give T cell receptor beta chains drawn from one sample of a study of graft-versus-host responses after intestinal transplantation. Their antigen targets remain unknown. Generated by immunoSEQ multiplex PCR, the TCRdb table keeps only in-frame clones and is missing some. The sample lists roughly 92,000 clones; 75% to 90% were seen once. The sequences come from unstimulated CD4+ T cells sorted from spleen or lymph node cells, collected before intestinal transplant. These receptors came from a human donor who received an intestinal transplant. CDR3s include the opening cysteine and the closing phenylalanine or tryptophan. A D gene is named only where the DNA matches it firmly. Some rows have no size entry. The others give once, few or many, or a class for an expanded clone.

J	size	D	V	length	CDR3	DNA
TRBJ1-4	.	.	TRBV2	14	CASLVGGPSEKLFF	TGTGCCAGCCTTGTGGGGGGGCCCAGTGAAAAACTGTTTTTT
TRBJ1-3	.	.	TRBV27	18	CASSPFPGRDSSGNTIYF	TGTGCCAGCAGTCCCTTCCCAGGCAGGGACTCCTCTGGAAACACCATATATTTT
TRBJ1-2	.	TRBD1	TRBV19	14	CASIPRTGPYGYTF	TGTGCCAGTATCCCCAGGACAGGGCCATATGGCTACACCTTC
TRBJ1-2	.	TRBD1	TRBV6-4	13	CASSAQGAAGYTF	TGTGCCAGCAGTGCTCAGGGGGCGGCGGGCTACACCTTC
TRBJ2-5	.	TRBD2	TRBV4-1	15	CASSLQTSPLETQYF	TGCGCCAGCAGCCTACAGACTAGCCCTTTGGAGACCCAGTACTTC
TRBJ1-1	.	.	TRBV5-1	13	CASRRGVATEAFF	TGCGCCAGCCGGCGGGGGGTGGCCACTGAAGCTTTCTTT
TRBJ2-2	.	.	TRBV9	15	CASSLPGKATGELFF	TGTGCCAGCAGCCTCCCAGGGAAGGCCACCGGGGAGCTGTTTTTT
TRBJ1-1	.	.	TRBV18	15	CASSPSAPAATEAFF	TGTGCCAGCTCACCATCGGCCCCGGCGGCCACTGAAGCTTTCTTT
TRBJ1-5	.	TRBD1	TRBV28	17	CASSRLPRGVSNQPQHF	TGTGCCAGCAGCCGCCTCCCCAGGGGGGTTAGCAATCAGCCCCAGCATTTT
TRBJ1-2	.	.	TRBV27	14	CASSFGTLVGGYTF	TGTGCCAGCAGTTTTGGGACTCTCGTAGGTGGCTACACCTTC
TRBJ2-1	.	TRBD2	TRBV14	24	CASSHVRGQESLAGAPSSYNEQFF	TGTGCCAGCAGCCACGTCAGGGGCCAGGAGTCGCTAGCGGGGGCCCCGAGCTCCTACAATGAGCAGTTCTTC
TRBJ2-2	.	.	TRBV15	13	CATSRDPTGELFF	TGTGCCACCAGCAGAGATCCAACCGGGGAGCTGTTTTTT
TRBJ1-6	.	.	TRBV9	15	CASSVGSPGNSPLHF	TGTGCCAGCAGCGTAGGGAGTCCGGGTAATTCACCCCTCCACTTT
TRBJ1-2	.	TRBD1	TRBV7-9	14	CASTLGDSAYGYTF	TGTGCCAGCACCTTGGGGGACAGCGCCTATGGCTACACCTTC
TRBJ1-4	.	TRBD1	TRBV11-2	16	CASSHSVRQGGEKLFF	TGTGCCAGCAGCCACTCGGTCCGACAGGGTGGTGAAAAACTGTTTTTT
TRBJ2-3	.	.	TRBV18	12	CASSPGRDTQYF	TGTGCCAGCTCACCAGGCAGAGATACGCAGTATTTT
TRBJ2-6	.	.	TRBV10-1	14	CASSQGSGANVLTF	TGCGCCAGCAGCCAGGGTTCCGGGGCCAACGTCCTGACTTTC
TRBJ1-2	.	TRBD1	TRBV6-1	12	CASSQRQGGYTF	TGTGCCAGCAGCCAACGACAGGGTGGCTACACCTTC
TRBJ2-5	.	TRBD2	TRBV19	14	CASSRTSGKETQYF	TGTGCCAGTAGCCGGACTAGCGGAAAAGAGACCCAGTACTTC
TRBJ1-3	.	TRBD1	TRBV10-2	15	CASSQTGDSGNTIYF	TGCGCCAGCAGCCAGACAGGGGACTCTGGAAACACCATATATTTT
TRBJ2-2	.	TRBD2	TRBV5-4	16	CASSPGTSGVTGELFF	TGTGCCAGCAGCCCAGGGACTAGTGGGGTCACCGGGGAGCTGTTTTTT
TRBJ2-7	.	TRBD1	TRBV10-3	15	CAISSGTGAGYEQYF	TGTGCCATCAGTTCTGGGACAGGGGCGGGTTACGAGCAGTACTTC
TRBJ2-7	.	TRBD1	TRBV11-1	15	CASSPGQGNPYEQYF	TGTGCCAGCAGCCCGGGACAGGGGAACCCCTACGAGCAGTACTTC
TRBJ1-2	.	.	TRBV6-1	11	CASAGGPGYTF	TGTGCCAGCGCAGGTGGGCCGGGCTACACCTTC
TRBJ2-7	once	.	TRBV5-1	13	CASSLSAGDKRYF	TGCGCCAGCAGCTTATCAGCCGGGGATAAGCGGTACTTC
TRBJ2-5	few	TRBD1	TRBV5-1	15	CASSQGAGSQETQYF	TGCGCCAGCAGCCAGGGGGCCGGGTCCCAAGAGACCCAGTACTTC
TRBJ1-1	.	.	TRBV27	14	CASSLKEGRTEAFF	TGTGCCAGCAGTTTAAAGGAGGGGAGGACTGAAGCTTTCTTT
TRBJ2-7	.	.	TRBV10-3	15	CAISEGGAISGEQYF	TGTGCCATCAGTGAAGGCGGGGCGATATCGGGAGAGCAGTACTTC
TRBJ2-7	few	.	TRBV2	13	CASTQTGTYEQYF	TGTGCCAGCACTCAGACGGGTACCTACGAGCAGTACTTC
TRBJ1-2	.	.	TRBV6-5	15	CASSPPGALNYGYTF	TGTGCCAGCAGCCCCCCGGGTGCCTTGAACTATGGCTACACCTTC
TRBJ2-7	once	TRBD2	TRBV18	13	CASSPFGGNEQYF	TGTGCCAGCTCACCATTCGGGGGGAACGAGCAGTACTTC
TRBJ2-7	.	.	TRBV6-1	13	CASSDIWRGEQYF	TGTGCCAGCAGTGATATTTGGAGAGGCGAGCAGTACTTC
TRBJ2-3	.	.	TRBV18	15	CASSPGLTSTDTQYF	TGTGCCAGCTCACCAGGACTAACTAGCACAGATACGCAGTATTTT